The subject of this entry is one T cell receptor (beta chain). Its antigen remains unidentified. Expressed TCRB transcripts were sequenced because the entire RNA isolate underwent reverse transcription. Naive, central memory and regulatory T cell samples came to a mean of roughly 3.6 million reads. Produced via immunoSEQ multiplex PCR; TCRdb's table is partial and in-frame only. This sample has hundreds of thousands of clones, with 15% found just once. The CDR3 is made up of 16 amino acids. Trimming took off 2 bases at V and 0 bases at J, with 11 bases between the two ends. The germline V gene encodes CDR1 SGHVS and CDR2 FNYEAQ. The record originates from a study of beta chain features in type 1 diabetes. Study conclusions and caveats: Sequencing used cDNA, and cells with high TCR expression could therefore be over-represented.

The receptor's source is a man younger than 35 in good health. The genes are TRBV7-6 and TRBJ1-5; a weak D match, TRBD1 (5 bases). The sequencing input was naive CD4+ T cells from blood. This CDR3 is CASSLSGKNSNQPQHF. The CDR3 nucleotides are TGTGCCAGCAGCTTATCAGGGAAGAATAGCAATCAGCCCCAGCATTTT.